This passage covers 11 T cell receptor beta chains from one sample sequenced in a study of PD-L1 blockade in urothelial cancer. Using immunoSEQ multiplex PCR, the repertoire was profiled, and TCRdb retains in-frame clones only, with some absent. The sample yields tens of thousands of clones, 82% seen once. The source material was PBMCs, sampled around atezolizumab (anti-PD-L1) treatment. The source of these receptors is a man aged 70 or older with urothelial cancer.

This chain uses TRBV15 with TRBJ2-7; TRBD1 is a possible D gene (6 bases). The CDR3 has 15 amino acids. Germline V lookup: CDR1 LNHNV, CDR2 YYDKDF (reference sequence). Trimming pared 4 bases from V and 2 bases from J, leaving 15 bases between. CDR3 nucleotide sequence: TGTGCCACCAGCATAGAACAGGGTCCCCCCTACGAGCAGTACTTC. Protein: CATSIEQGPPYEQYF. The whole variable domain, remainder taken from reference TRBV15 and TRBJ2-7, is DAMVIQNPRYQVTQFGKPVTLSCSQTLNHNVMYWYQQKSSQAPKLLFHYYDKDFNNEADTPDNFQSRRPNTSFCFLDIRSPGLGDTAMYLCATSIEQGPPYEQYFGPGTRLTVT.

This clone showed up just once. The chain is built from TRBV2 and TRBJ1-1; D might be TRBD1 (5 bases). The V end lost 1 base, the J end lost 5 bases, and 11 bases lay between the germline ends. The CDR3 covers 14 residues. CDR1 is SNHLY and CDR2 is FYNNEI in the germline V gene. CDR3 DNA sequence: TGTGCCAGCAGTGAAGTAAGGGGTGGGACTGAAGCTTTCTTT. It yields the protein CASSEVRGGTEAFF.

This chain links TRBV5-4 with TRBJ1-2; no firm D call. This CDR3 spans 13 amino acids. CDR1 SGHNT and CDR2 YYREEE come from the germline V gene (reference sequence). V dropped 5 bases and J dropped 0 bases, with 8 bases sitting between them. CDR3 sequence (DNA): TGTGCCAGCAGGGAGAGAGCTAACTATGGCTACACCTTC. Translated: CASRERANYGYTF.

This chain joins TRBV9 and TRBJ1-1; D not resolved. CDR1 is SGDLS, CDR2 YYNGEE, per germline. The CDR3 contains 12 residues. V dropped 4 bases and J dropped 6 bases, with 10 bases sitting between them. CDR3 protein: CASSKIGPEAFF. The DNA for the CDR3 is TGTGCCAGCAGCAAGATTGGCCCTGAAGCTTTCTTT. The whole variable domain, filled in from reference TRBV9 and TRBJ1-1, reads DSGVTQTPKHLITATGQRVTLRCSPRSGDLSVYWYQQSLDQGLQFLIQYYNGEERAKGNILERFSAQQFPDLHSELNLSSLELGDSALYFCASSKIGPEAFFGQGTRLTVV.

V usage is TRBV28 and J usage is TRBJ2-7; 8 bases align to TRBD1. V was clipped by 7 bases and J by 0 bases; unmatched bases: 14. Germline CDR1 reads MDHEN; CDR2 reads SYDVKM. The CDR3 spans 17 residues. In DNA, the CDR3 is TGTGCCAGCACCCCCGCGTGGGGGACAGGTGACTCCTACGAGCAGTACTTC. This sequence encodes CASTPAWGTGDSYEQYF.

The chain employs TRBV7-2 and TRBJ2-2; 9 bases fit TRBD1. CDR1 and CDR2 from the germline V gene are SGHTA and FQGNSA. With 3 bases clipped from V and 7 bases from J, the junction kept 3 bases outside the gene matches. CDR3 length: 14 residues. CDR3 in DNA: TGTGCCAGCAGCTTCGGACAGGGGTACGGGGAGCTGTTTTTT. Translated: CASSFGQGYGELFF.

The rearrangement links TRBV5-1 to TRBJ2-1, with 9 bases matching TRBD2. There are 18 residues in the CDR3. The trim removed 4 bases at V and 7 bases at J, leaving 18 bases unmatched. Germline V gene sequence: CDR1 SGHRS, CDR2 YFSETQ. The CDR3 is CASSPGEGYSGRSNEQFF. For the CDR3, the DNA is TGCGCCAGCAGCCCGGGGGAGGGGTATAGCGGGAGATCGAATGAGCAGTTCTTC.

The chain carries TRBV19 and TRBJ1-5; D may be TRBD1 (6 bases). V was clipped by 7 bases and J by 0 bases, with 13 bases between them. CDR3 length: 15 amino acids. Per germline, CDR1 LNHDA and CDR2 SQIVND (reference sequence). Here the CDR3 DNA reads TGTGCCAGTAAGGCCAGGGGATATAGCAATCAGCCCCAGCATTTT. Protein sequence: CASKARGYSNQPQHF. Supplemented by reference TRBV19 and TRBJ1-5, the full variable domain reads DGGITQSPKYLFRKEGQNVTLSCEQNLNHDAMYWYRQDPGQGLRLIYYSQIVNDFQKGDIAEGYSVSREKKESFPLTVTSAQKNPTAFYLCASKARGYSNQPQHFGDGTRLSIL.

CDR3 sequence reads: CASSRGGQPGVNEQFF. The CDR3 DNA reads TGTGCCAGCAGCCGAGGGGGCCAGCCCGGGGTCAATGAGCAGTTCTTC. The chain joins TRBV7-6 to TRBJ2-1; 7 bases agree with TRBD1. V lost 5 bases, J lost 6 bases, and 13 bases stayed unmatched. This CDR3 has 16 amino acids. The V gene's germline CDR1 is SGHVS and CDR2 FNYEAQ.

Only a few counts were recorded for this clone. The genes are TRBV6-1 and TRBJ2-2, with D perhaps TRBD2 (6 bases). CDR1 is MNHNS and CDR2 is SASEGT in the germline V gene. Trimming removed 1 base from V and 5 bases from J, with 11 bases in between. This CDR3 has 15 residues. CDR3 nucleotides: TGTGCCAGCAGTGAAGAAACGGGAGCTACCGGGGAGCTGTTTTTT. Its translation is CASSEETGATGELFF.

The rearrangement links TRBV6-1 to TRBJ1-5; no reliable D call. Germline V gene data show CDR1 as MNHNS and CDR2 as SASEGT. The length of the CDR3 is 13 residues. The ends were cut back, 0 bases at V and 7 bases at J, with 7 bases in the middle. The CDR3 bases are TGTGCCAGCAGTGAAGCGTGGGCCCAGCCCCAGCATTTT. Amino acid sequence: CASSEAWAQPQHF.